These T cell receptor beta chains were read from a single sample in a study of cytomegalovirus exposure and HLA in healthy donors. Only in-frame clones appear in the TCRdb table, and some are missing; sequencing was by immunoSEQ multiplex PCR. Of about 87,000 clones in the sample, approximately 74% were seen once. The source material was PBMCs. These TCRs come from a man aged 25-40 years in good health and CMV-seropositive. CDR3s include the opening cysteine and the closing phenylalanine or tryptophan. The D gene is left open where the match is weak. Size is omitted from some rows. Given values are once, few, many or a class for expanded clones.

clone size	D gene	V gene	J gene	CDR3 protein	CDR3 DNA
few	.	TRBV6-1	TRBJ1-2	CASSEAGETYGYTF	TGTGCCAGCAGTGAAGCGGGAGAAACCTATGGCTACACCTTC
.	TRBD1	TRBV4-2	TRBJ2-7	CASSQEGGRREQYF	TGTGCCAGCAGCCAAGAAGGGGGCAGACGGGAGCAGTACTTC
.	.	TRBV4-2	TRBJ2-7	CASSQGLLNYEQYF	TGTGCCAGCAGCCAGGGACTCCTCAACTACGAGCAGTACTTC
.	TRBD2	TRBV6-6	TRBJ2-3	CASSPSGSRTDTQYF	TGTGCCAGCAGTCCTAGCGGGAGCAGGACAGATACGCAGTATTTT
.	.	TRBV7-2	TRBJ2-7	CASSFGSGGLYEQYF	TGTGCCAGCAGCTTTGGTAGTGGGGGCCTGTACGAGCAGTACTTC
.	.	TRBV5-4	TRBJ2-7	CASSSASRGSTYEQYF	TGTGCCAGCAGCTCCGCCTCACGGGGGTCTACCTACGAGCAGTACTTC
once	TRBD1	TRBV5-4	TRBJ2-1	CASSRGQGADCEQFF	TGTGCCAGCAGTCGCGGACAGGGGGCAGATTGTGAGCAGTTCTTC
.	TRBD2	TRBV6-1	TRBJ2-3	CASEFAGEADTQYF	TGTGCCAGCGAGTTCGCGGGAGAGGCAGATACGCAGTATTTT
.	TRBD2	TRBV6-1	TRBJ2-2	CASSAPGGALTGELFF	TGTGCCAGCAGTGCCCCGGGGGGGGCGCTTACCGGGGAGCTGTTTTTT
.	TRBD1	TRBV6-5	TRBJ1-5	CASSYSGTGGLQPQHF	TGTGCCAGCAGTTATTCCGGGACAGGGGGACTTCAGCCCCAGCATTTT
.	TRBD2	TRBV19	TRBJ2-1	CATSGGAEDEQFF	TGTGCTACTAGCGGGGGGGCCGAGGATGAGCAGTTCTTC
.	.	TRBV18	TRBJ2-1	CASSPRLSAGADNEQFF	TGTGCCAGCTCACCACGACTGTCTGCGGGTGCTGACAATGAGCAGTTCTTC
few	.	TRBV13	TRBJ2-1	CASSLRQSNEQFF	TGTGCCAGCAGCTTGAGGCAGAGCAATGAGCAGTTCTTC
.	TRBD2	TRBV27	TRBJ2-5	CASSFEGSGRGRETQYF	TGTGCCAGCAGTTTCGAGGGAAGCGGGAGGGGAAGAGAGACCCAGTACTTC
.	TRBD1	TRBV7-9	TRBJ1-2	CASSLPGQGIHGYTF	TGTGCCAGCAGCTTACCGGGACAGGGAATTCATGGCTACACCTTC
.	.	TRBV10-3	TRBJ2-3	CAISDLGARADTQYF	TGTGCCATCAGTGACCTGGGGGCGAGGGCAGATACGCAGTATTTT
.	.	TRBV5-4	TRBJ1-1	CASSIGSSNTEAFF	TGTGCCAGCAGTATTGGGAGTTCGAACACTGAAGCTTTCTTT
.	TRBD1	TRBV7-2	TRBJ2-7	CASSYDRVVTYEQYF	TGTGCCAGCAGCTATGACAGGGTCGTGACCTACGAGCAGTACTTC
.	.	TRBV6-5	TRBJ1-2	CASSYSSGAYGYTF	TGTGCCAGCAGTTATTCCTCAGGTGCATATGGCTACACCTTC
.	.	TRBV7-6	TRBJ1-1	CASSRDRSNTEAFF	TGTGCCAGCAGCAGAGACAGGAGCAACACTGAAGCTTTCTTT
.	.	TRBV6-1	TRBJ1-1	CAGRDIRGVTEAFF	TGTGCCGGCCGGGACATCCGGGGGGTCACTGAAGCTTTCTTT
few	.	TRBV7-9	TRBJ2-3	CASSSEDTQYF	TGTGCCAGCAGCTCCGAGGATACGCAGTATTTT
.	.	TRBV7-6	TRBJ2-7	CASSLGHGSSYEQYF	TGTGCCAGCAGCTTAGGGCATGGGAGCTCCTACGAGCAGTACTTC
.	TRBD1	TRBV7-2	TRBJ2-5	CASSLAGRGQETQYF	TGTGCCAGCAGCTTAGCAGGCAGGGGGCAGGAGACCCAGTACTTC
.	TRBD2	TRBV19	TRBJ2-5	CASSSRGSGGGETQYF	TGTGCCAGCAGTTCACGGGGTAGCGGGGGAGGTGAGACCCAGTACTTC
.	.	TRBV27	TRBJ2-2	CASSLSSYTGELFF	TGTGCCAGCAGTTTATCGTCTTACACCGGGGAGCTGTTTTTT
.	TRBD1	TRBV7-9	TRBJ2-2	CASSPGQDTGELFF	TGTGCCAGCAGCCCTGGACAGGACACCGGGGAGCTGTTTTTT
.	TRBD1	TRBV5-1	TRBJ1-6	CASSLLGDRGFRPPLHF	TGCGCCAGCAGCTTGCTCGGGGACAGGGGTTTTCGCCCACCCCTCCACTTT
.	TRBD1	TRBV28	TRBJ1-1	CATWTGMNTEAFF	TGTGCCACCTGGACAGGGATGAACACTGAAGCTTTCTTT
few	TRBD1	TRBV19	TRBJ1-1	CASSPTGAVSEAFF	TGTGCCAGTAGCCCGACAGGGGCGGTCTCTGAAGCTTTCTTT
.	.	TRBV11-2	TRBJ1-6	CASSLNRVSYNSPLHF	TGTGCCAGCAGTCTGAACAGGGTATCCTATAATTCACCCCTCCACTTT
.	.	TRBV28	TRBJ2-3	CASTRGLDTQYF	TGTGCCAGCACCCGAGGTTTAGATACGCAGTATTTT
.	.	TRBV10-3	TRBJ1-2	CAISVGGVGTPVNYGYTF	TGTGCCATCAGTGTCGGAGGGGTCGGGACCCCCGTTAACTATGGCTACACCTTC
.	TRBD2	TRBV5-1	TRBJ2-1	CASSLVRGVDEQFF	TGCGCCAGCAGCTTGGTTCGGGGGGTGGATGAGCAGTTCTTC
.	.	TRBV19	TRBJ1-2	CASSIVAGAPANYGYTF	TGTGCCAGTAGTATAGTTGCGGGGGCACCAGCTAACTATGGCTACACCTTC
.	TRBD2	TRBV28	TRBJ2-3	CASSSLAGVGADTQYF	TGTGCCAGCAGCTCCTTAGCGGGGGTCGGCGCAGATACGCAGTATTTT
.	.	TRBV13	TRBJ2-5	CASSLLTQETQYF	TGTGCCAGCAGCTTACTGACTCAAGAGACCCAGTACTTC
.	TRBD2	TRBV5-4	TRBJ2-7	CASSPGLAGRNEQYF	TGTGCCAGCAGCCCCGGACTAGCGGGGAGAAACGAGCAGTACTTC
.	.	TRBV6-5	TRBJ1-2	CASRTGNYGYTF	TGTGCCAGCAGAACAGGGAACTATGGCTACACCTTC
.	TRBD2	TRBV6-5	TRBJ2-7	CASRRKRESEQYF	TGTGCCAGCAGACGGAAGCGGGAGAGCGAGCAGTACTTC
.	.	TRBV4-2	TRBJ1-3	CASSQGDSSSGNTIYF	TGTGCCAGCAGCCAAGGTGACTCGAGCTCTGGAAACACCATATATTTT
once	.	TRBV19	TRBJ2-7	CASMGASYEQYF	TGTGCCAGTATGGGGGCATCCTACGAGCAGTACTTC
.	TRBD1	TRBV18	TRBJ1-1	CASSTSTGELSEAFF	TGTGCCAGCTCAACGTCGACAGGGGAGTTATCTGAAGCTTTCTTT
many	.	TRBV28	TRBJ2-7	CASSLGVHYEQYF	TGTGCCAGCTCCCTCGGAGTTCATTACGAGCAGTACTTC
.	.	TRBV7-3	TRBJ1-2	CAIPPSGGTRFYGYTF	TGTGCCATTCCTCCCTCGGGGGGGACTCGATTCTATGGCTACACCTTC
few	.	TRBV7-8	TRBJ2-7	CASSLNLREQYF	TGTGCCAGCAGCTTGAATCTGCGAGAGCAGTACTTC
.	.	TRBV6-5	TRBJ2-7	CASSSVSYEQYF	TGTGCCAGCAGTTCAGTATCCTACGAGCAGTACTTC
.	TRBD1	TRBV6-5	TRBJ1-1	CASRTPGGTEAFF	TGTGCCAGCAGGACACCAGGGGGCACTGAAGCTTTCTTT
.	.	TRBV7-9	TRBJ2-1	CASRLDSDNEQFF	TGTGCCAGCAGGTTGGACTCCGACAATGAGCAGTTCTTC
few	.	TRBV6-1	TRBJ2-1	CASSGTEYNEQFF	TGTGCCAGCAGTGGGACAGAATACAATGAGCAGTTCTTC
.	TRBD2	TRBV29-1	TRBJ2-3	CSAAHSGGGDTQYF	TGCAGCGCTGCCCATAGCGGGGGAGGAGATACGCAGTATTTT
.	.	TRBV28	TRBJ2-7	CASSGVDTEYEQYF	TGTGCCAGCAGTGGCGTAGACACAGAATACGAGCAGTACTTC
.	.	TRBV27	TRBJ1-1	CASSFQGNTEAFF	TGTGCCAGCAGTTTCCAGGGGAACACTGAAGCTTTCTTT
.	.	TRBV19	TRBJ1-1	CASSISPNTEAFF	TGTGCCAGTAGTATAAGCCCGAACACTGAAGCTTTCTTT
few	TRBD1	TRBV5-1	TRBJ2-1	CASSLGDRGPNEQFF	TGCGCCAGCAGCTTGGGAGACAGGGGGCCGAATGAGCAGTTCTTC
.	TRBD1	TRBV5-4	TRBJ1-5	CASSPGTGNQPQHF	TGTGCCAGCAGCCCGGGGACAGGGAATCAGCCCCAGCATTTT
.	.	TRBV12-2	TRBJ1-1	CASRLEVASLNTEAFF	TGTGCAAGTCGCTTAGAAGTGGCCAGTTTGAACACTGAAGCTTTCTTT